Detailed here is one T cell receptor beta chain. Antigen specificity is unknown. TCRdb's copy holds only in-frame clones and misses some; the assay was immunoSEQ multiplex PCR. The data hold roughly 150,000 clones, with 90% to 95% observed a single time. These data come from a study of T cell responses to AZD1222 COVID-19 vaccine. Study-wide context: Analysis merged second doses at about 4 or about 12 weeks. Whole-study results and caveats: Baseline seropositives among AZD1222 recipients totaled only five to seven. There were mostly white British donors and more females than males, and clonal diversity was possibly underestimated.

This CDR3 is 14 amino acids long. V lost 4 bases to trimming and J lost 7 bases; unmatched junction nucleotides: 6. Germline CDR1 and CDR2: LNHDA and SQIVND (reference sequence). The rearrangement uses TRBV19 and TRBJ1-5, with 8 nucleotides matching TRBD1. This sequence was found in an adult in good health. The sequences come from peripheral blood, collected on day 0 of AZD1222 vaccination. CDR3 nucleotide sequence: TGTGCCAGTAGTACCCTGGGACAGGACCAGCCCCAGCATTTT. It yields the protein CASSTLGQDQPQHF.